This TCR beta chain was sequenced for a study of beta chain features in type 1 diabetes. Study findings and constraints: All four CD4+ subsets of Type 1 diabetes patients contained TCRB CDR3s that were moderately but significantly shorter.

Sequencing targeted expressed TCRB transcripts, as all isolated RNA had been reverse transcribed. The repertoire was sequenced with immunoSEQ multiplex PCR; TCRdb's copy has only in-frame clones and lacks some. The repertoire has 400,000 or so clones, 8.5% to 10% of them found once; the top ten carry roughly 0.6%. The CDR3 runs 15 residues. V was clipped by 3 bases and J by 2 bases, with 13 bases between them. Germline CDR1 reads SGHRS; CDR2 reads YFSETQ. This clone was recorded at least ten times. As yet, its antigen is unknown. The V and J genes are TRBV5-1 and TRBJ2-3, with D maybe TRBD2 (6 bases). This sequence was found in a man aged 25-45 years with type 1 diabetes. Specimen: central memory CD4+ T cells from blood. CDR3 in amino acids: CASSSGLLITDTQYF. CDR3 DNA: TGCGCCAGCAGCTCGGGACTTCTAATCACAGATACGCAGTATTTT.